Below, 8 T cell receptor beta chains from the same sample are listed, as sequenced in a study of STAT5B mutations in CD4+ large granular lymphocyte leukemia. Using immunoSEQ multiplex PCR, the repertoire was profiled, and TCRdb retains in-frame clones only, with some absent. The repertoire has roughly 32,000 clones, around 80% of them found once; the top ten carry roughly 2%. The source material was CD4+ T cells from blood buffy coats. The receptors derive from a human donor in good health.

The chain has TRBV19 and TRBJ2-7, with TRBD1 identical over 9 bases. Trimming at V came to 0 bases and at J to 6 bases, leaving 6 bases not matched to a gene. Germline V gene data show CDR1 as LNHDA and CDR2 as SQIVND (reference sequence). This CDR3 has 15 residues. CDR3 in amino acids: CASSIEGQGFSEQYF. As DNA, the CDR3 is TGTGCCAGTAGTATAGAGGGACAGGGATTTTCCGAGCAGTACTTC.

V is TRBV18 and J is TRBJ2-7, with TRBD2 as a possible D gene (5 bases). The CDR3 consists of 13 residues. Looked up from germline, CDR1 is KGHSH and CDR2 is LQKENI. Trimming took 2 bases from V and 4 from J, leaving 9 bases between them. CDR3 protein: CASSPGRGYEQYF. In DNA, the CDR3 is TGTGCCAGCTCACCAGGCCGGGGTTACGAGCAGTACTTC.

The count of this clone is one. The chain links TRBV25-1 to TRBJ1-6, with D perhaps TRBD1 (6 bases). V lost 6 bases and J lost 10, with 16 bases in between. The CDR3 runs to 14 residues. CDR1 and CDR2 from the germline V gene are MGHDK and SYGVNS. CDR3 sequence (DNA): TGTGCCAGCAGCGCCCACAGGGAAAACTCACCCCTCCACTTT. Translating gives CASSAHRENSPLHF.

This chain joins TRBV10-3 and TRBJ2-1; 8 bases agree with TRBD2. The CDR3 has 15 amino acids. Germline CDR1 ENHRY, CDR2 SYGVKD. The V gene end was trimmed by 4 bases and the J gene end by 1 base; junction bases not matched to a gene: 3. Here the CDR3 DNA reads TGTGCCATCAGTGCGGGGGGGCGATCCTACAATGAGCAGTTCTTC. Its protein is CAISAGGRSYNEQFF.

The V and J genes are TRBV10-3 and TRBJ1-5; D is unclear. Trimming removed 10 bases at V and 4 bases at J, with 11 bases between. Germline assignment: CDR1 ENHRY and CDR2 SYGVKD. The CDR3 totals 12 residues. This chain's CDR3 is CATGRENQPQHF. The DNA of the CDR3 is TGTGCCACCGGACGGGAAAATCAGCCCCAGCATTTT.

The chain links TRBV2 to TRBJ2-5; 11 bases are a match to TRBD2. CDR1 is SNHLY and CDR2 is FYNNEI in the germline V gene. J lost 1 base, V lost 6 bases, and 7 bases had no gene match. The CDR3 covers 16 residues. Here the CDR3 DNA reads TGTGCCAGCAGCGCCCTAGCGGGAGGTCCCCAAGAGACCCAGTACTTC. Encoded protein: CASSALAGGPQETQYF.

This chain connects TRBV5-4 to TRBJ2-1; 11 positions agree with TRBD2. CDR3 length: 12 amino acids. Germline-derived CDR1 and CDR2 are SGHNT and YYREEE (reference sequence). V shed 4 bases, J shed 15 bases, and the junction held 6 bases outside the gene matches. The CDR3 region is CASSPTSGGWFF. In DNA form, the CDR3 reads TGTGCCAGCAGCCCAACTAGCGGGGGCTGGTTCTTC.

The chain combines TRBV28 with TRBJ1-2; D is undetermined. The CDR3 is 16 residues long. The germline V gene has CDR1 MDHEN and CDR2 SYDVKM. Trimming left V 2 bases short and J 1 base short, with 14 bases between. This CDR3 is CASSLLSIPINYGYTF. DNA for the CDR3: TGTGCCAGCAGTTTACTGTCGATACCCATTAACTATGGCTACACCTTC.